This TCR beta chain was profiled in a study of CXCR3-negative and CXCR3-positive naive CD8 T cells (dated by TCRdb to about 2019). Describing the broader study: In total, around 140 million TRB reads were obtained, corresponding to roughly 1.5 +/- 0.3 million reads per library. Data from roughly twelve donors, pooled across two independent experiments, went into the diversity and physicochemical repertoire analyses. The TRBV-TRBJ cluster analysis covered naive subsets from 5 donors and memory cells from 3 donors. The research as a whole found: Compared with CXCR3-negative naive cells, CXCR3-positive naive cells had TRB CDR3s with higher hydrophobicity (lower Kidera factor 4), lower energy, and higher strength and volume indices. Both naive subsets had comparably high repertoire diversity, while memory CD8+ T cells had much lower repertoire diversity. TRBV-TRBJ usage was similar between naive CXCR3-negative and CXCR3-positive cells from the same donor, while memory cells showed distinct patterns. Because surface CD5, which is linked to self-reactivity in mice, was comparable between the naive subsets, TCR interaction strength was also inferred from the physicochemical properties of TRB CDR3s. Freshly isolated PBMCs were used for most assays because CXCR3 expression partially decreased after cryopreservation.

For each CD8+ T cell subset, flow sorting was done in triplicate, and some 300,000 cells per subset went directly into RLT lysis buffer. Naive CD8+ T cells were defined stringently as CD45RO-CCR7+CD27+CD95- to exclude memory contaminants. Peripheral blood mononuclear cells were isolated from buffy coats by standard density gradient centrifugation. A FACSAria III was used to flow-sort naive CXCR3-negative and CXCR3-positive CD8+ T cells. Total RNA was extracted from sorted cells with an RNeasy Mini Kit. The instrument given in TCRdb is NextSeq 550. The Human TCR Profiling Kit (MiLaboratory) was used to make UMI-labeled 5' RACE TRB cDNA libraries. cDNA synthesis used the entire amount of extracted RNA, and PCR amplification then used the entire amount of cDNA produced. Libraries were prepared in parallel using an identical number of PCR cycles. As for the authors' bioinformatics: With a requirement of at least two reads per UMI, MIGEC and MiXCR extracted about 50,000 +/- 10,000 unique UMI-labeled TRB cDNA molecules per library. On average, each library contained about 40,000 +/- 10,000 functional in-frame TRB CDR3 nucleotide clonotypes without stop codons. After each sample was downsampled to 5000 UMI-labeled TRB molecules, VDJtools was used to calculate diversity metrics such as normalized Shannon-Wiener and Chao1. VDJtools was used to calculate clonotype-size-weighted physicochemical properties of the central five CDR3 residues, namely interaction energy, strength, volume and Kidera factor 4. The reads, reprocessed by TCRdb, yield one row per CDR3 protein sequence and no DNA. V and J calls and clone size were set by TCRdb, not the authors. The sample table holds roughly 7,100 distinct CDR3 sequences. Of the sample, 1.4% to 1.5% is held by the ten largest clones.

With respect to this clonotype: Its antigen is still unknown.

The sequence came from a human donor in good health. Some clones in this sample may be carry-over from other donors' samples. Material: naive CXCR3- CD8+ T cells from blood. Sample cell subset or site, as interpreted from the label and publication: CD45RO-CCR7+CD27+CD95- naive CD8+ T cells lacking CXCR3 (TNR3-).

The CDR3 protein: CASSPAGQGADSPLHF. This sequence uses TRBV7-8 and TRBJ1-6; absent DNA, TCRdb's TRBD1 call cannot be checked. The cysteine opens and the phenylalanine closes a CDR3 of 16 amino acids. Nucleotide data are not available. The CDR1 and CDR2 encoded by the germline V gene are SGHVS and FQNEAQ.